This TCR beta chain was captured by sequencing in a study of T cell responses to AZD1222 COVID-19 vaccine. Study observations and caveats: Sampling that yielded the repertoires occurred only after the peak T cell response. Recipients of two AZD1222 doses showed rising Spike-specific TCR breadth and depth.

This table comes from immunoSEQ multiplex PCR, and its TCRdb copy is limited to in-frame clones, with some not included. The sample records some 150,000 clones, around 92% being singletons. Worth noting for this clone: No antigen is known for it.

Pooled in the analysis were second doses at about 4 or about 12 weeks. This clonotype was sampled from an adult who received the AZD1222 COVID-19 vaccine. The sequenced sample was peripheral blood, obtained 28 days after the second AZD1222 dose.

CDR3 protein: CASRLPGQGSFSPLHF. The CDR3 nucleotides are TGTGCCAGCAGACTTCCGGGACAGGGCTCATTTTCACCCCTCCACTTT. V is TRBV28 and J is TRBJ1-6, with TRBD1 matching over 9 bases. From germline, CDR1 is MDHEN and CDR2 SYDVKM. This CDR3 has 16 residues. V shed 6 bases, J shed 9 bases, and the junction held 12 bases outside the gene matches.